The T cell receptor (beta chain) described here comes from a study of blood T cell repertoires in COVID-19. About the research overall: Sites in the United States, Italy and Spain provided acute and convalescent COVID-19 samples. Sample material is recorded as cDNA or gDNA derived from T cells, B-cell-depleted T cells, or PBMCs.

As processed by the authors: Reference gene primer amplification yielded estimated nucleated cell counts. Libraries were prepared by immunoSEQ multiplex PCR; TCRdb keeps only in-frame clonotypes and omits some of them. V and J calls plus clone size are reproduced from that table; the DNA served to infer D and trimming. The sample includes 200,000 or so clones, about 85% seen only once; the top ten take 5% to 6.5%. CDR1 is GTSNPN, CDR2 SVGIG, per germline (reference sequence). Trimming removed 2 bases at V and 0 bases at J, with 7 bases between. The length of the CDR3 is 13 residues. The V call is TRBV30, the J call TRBJ1-1; D is ambiguous. The sample consisted of peripheral blood. The TCR was taken from a woman aged 60 to 75 who had recovered from COVID-19. This CDR3 reads CAWSPNMNTEAFF. The CDR3 DNA follows: TGTGCCTGGAGTCCGAACATGAACACTGAAGCTTTCTTT.